This T cell receptor (beta chain) was retrieved from a study of glioma-infiltrating T cells (dated by TCRdb to about 2016). Context from the whole study: Sequencing of TCR alpha- and beta-chain repertoires was performed on glioma tissue, on non-neoplastic brain tissue, and on matched peripheral blood mononuclear cells. To measure divergence between tissue and blood T-cell populations, each tissue-infiltrating repertoire was compared with the peripheral blood repertoire of the same patient. Three low-grade glioma patients, about eight primary glioblastoma patients and three non-glioma patients contributing non-neoplastic brain tissue were included in the paired cohort.

At the junction V is shortened by 6 bases and J by 2 bases, with 10 bases in between. Sequences LNHDA (CDR1) and SQIVND (CDR2) are obtained from the germline V gene (reference sequence). The CDR3 runs 14 amino acids, cysteine and phenylalanine included. The kept DNA is CDR3 alone, 42 bases in frame from the first base. What the work shows at the level of the full study, not this receptor alone: In non-neoplastic patients, VJ-independent divergence between tissue and blood fell below expectation, whereas in all gliomas, and especially in low-grade gliomas, the divergence rose above expectation. The group comparisons were based on small numbers of patients: three non-neoplastic, three low-grade glioma and roughly eight glioblastoma patients. Very few CDR3 sequences were shared between tissue and blood, attributed to high CDR3 diversity and limited sampling.

In regard to this clonotype: Its antigen specificity is not known. Base qualities are missing; no much larger clone stands one base away.

The iRepertoire nested amplicon-rescue multiplex PCR (arm-PCR) platform was used to amplify TCR alpha and beta CDR3 regions from RNA. The input for one-step reverse transcription and amplification was about 95-450 ng of either tissue mRNA or PBMC total RNA. After bead purification, a secondary multiplex PCR added Illumina adapters, and libraries were gel-purified between 200 and 400 bp. Internal 6-nucleotide barcodes were carried by the libraries and were used for demultiplexing. Sequencing of the libraries was done on an Illumina MiSeq using 2x220 or 2x250 nucleotide paired-end reads. As for how the authors treated the data: Paired reads were merged with FLASH 1.2.11 and aligned to the GRCh37 human genome with BWA-MEM before extracting TRA and TRB reads. V and J assignment used an IMGT-derived reference of cassette sequences and CDR3 motifs that included pseudogenes. Reads were translated in three frames, and productive CDR3s were defined as those with a C...FGXG motif and no stop codons. Unique combinations of V-J cassette pair and CDR3 amino acid sequence were defined as clonotypes. Hamming distance filtering was applied to reads, with thresholds set by the sequence error rate of each sample in mapped regions. TCRdb applied fastp at Q25 and MiXCR to the public reads, then kept only in-frame beta chains. Every entry covers one CDR3 protein and lists the most common genes and DNA from its rows. Here the V and J calls rest on TCRdb's processing, not on the authors' analysis. The sample has approximately 140,000 distinct CDR3 sequences on record, under 30% of them singletons. Of the sample, roughly 29% falls within the top ten clones.

The clonotype was recovered from a human donor with low-grade glioma or glioblastoma, undergoing nonglioma brain surgery, or in good health (not recorded which). The sequenced sample consisted of glioma tissue, nonneoplastic brain tissue, or PBMCs (not recorded which). This chain joins TRBV19 to TRBJ1-4, and TRBD1 may be the D gene, going by 5 matching bases. The CDR3 in this case is CASSSTVTNEKLFF. DNA sequence: TGTGCCAGTAGCTCGACAGTCACTAATGAAAAACTGTTTTTT.